This TCR beta chain is drawn from a study of metastatic and nonmetastatic thyroid tumors. This clone was counted only a few times. This could be a read error, since a much larger clone is one nucleotide away. TCRdb re-called clones from the PCR reads using MiXCR. The sample contains roughly 55,000 clones, around 15% of which appear only once. Deletions cut 3 bases from V and 5 bases from J, with 16 bases between. The CDR3 length is 16 residues. Per germline, CDR1 SGHDN and CDR2 FVKESK. There were no patients who had received any treatment before thyroid surgery. The chain uses TRBV14 and TRBJ2-2; D may correspond to TRBD1 or TRBD2 (5 bases each). Sequenced: blood. This TCR was sampled from a male donor with papillary thyroid cancer or a benign thyroid nodule (not recorded which). Some clones in this sample may be carry-over from other donors' samples. The CDR3 DNA reads as TGTGCCAGCAGCCAGGACTGGGGGACGGGGACCGGGGAGCTGTTTTTT. Protein: CASSQDWGTGTGELFF. Filled out from reference TRBV14 and TRBJ2-2, the complete variable domain reads EAGVTQFPSHSVIEKGQTVTLRCDPISGHDNLYWYRRVMGKEIKFLLHFVKESKQDESGMPNNRFLAERTGGTYSTLKVQPAELEDSGVYFCASSQDWGTGTGELFFGEGSRLTVL.